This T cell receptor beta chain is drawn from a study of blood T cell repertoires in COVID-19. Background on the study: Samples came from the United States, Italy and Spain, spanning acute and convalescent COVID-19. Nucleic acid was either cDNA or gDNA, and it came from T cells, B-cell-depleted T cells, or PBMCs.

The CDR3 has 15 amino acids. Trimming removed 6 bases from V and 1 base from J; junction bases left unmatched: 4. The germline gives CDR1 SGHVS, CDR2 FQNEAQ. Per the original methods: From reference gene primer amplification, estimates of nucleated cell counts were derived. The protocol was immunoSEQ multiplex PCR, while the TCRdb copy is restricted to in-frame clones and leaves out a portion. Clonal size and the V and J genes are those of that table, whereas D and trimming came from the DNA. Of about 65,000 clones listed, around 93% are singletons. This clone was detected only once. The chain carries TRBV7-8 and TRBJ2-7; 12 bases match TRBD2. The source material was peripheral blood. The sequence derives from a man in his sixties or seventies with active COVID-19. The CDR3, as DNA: TGTGCCAGCAGATCCGGACTAGCGGGGTCCTACGAGCAGTACTTC. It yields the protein CASRSGLAGSYEQYF.